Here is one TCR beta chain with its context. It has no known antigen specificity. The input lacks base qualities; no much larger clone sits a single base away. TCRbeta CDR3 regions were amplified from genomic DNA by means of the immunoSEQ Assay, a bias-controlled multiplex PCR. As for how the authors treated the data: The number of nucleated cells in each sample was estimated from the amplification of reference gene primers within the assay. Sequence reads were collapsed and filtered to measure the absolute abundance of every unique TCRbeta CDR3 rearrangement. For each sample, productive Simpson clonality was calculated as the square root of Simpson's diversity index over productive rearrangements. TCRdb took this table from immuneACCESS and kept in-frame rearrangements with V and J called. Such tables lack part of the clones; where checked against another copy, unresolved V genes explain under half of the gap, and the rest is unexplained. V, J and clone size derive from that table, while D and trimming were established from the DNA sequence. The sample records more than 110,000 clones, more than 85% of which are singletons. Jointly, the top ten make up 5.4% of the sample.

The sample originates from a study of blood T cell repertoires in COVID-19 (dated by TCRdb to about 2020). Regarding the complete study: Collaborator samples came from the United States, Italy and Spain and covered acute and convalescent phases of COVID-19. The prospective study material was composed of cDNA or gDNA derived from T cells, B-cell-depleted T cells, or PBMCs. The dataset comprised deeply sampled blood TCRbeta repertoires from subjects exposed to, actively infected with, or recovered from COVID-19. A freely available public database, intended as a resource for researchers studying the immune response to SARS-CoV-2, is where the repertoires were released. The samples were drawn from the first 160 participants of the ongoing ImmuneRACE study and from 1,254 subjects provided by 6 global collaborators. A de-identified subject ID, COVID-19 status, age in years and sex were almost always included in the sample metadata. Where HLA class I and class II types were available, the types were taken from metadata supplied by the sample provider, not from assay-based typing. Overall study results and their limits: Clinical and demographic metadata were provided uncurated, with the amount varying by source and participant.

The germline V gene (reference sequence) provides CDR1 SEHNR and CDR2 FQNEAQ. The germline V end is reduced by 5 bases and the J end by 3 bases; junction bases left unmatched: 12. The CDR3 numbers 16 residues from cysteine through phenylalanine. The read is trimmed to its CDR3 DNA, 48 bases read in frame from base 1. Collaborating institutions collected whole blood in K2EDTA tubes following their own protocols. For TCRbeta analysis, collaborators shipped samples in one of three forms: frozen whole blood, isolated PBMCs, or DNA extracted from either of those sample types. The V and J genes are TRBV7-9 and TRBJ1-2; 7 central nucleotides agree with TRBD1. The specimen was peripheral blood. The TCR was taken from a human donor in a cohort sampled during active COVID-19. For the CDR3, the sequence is CASSQLRGGADYGYTF. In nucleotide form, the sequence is TGTGCCAGCAGCCAACTCAGAGGGGGCGCTGACTATGGCTACACCTTC.